The present T cell receptor (beta chain) was sequenced within a study of blood T cell repertoires in COVID-19. The protocol was immunoSEQ multiplex PCR, while the TCRdb copy is restricted to in-frame clones and leaves out a portion. Of under 400,000 clones listed, around 87% are singletons. Sequencing was done on a sample of peripheral blood. The receptor was isolated from a woman in her 30s with COVID-19, enrolled during active disease.

CDR3: CASSYDTSGREAYNEQFF. The CDR3 bases are TGTGCCAGCAGTTACGATACTAGCGGGAGAGAGGCCTACAATGAGCAGTTCTTC. The chain links TRBV6-2 or TRBV6-3 to TRBJ2-1, with 11 bases lining up with TRBD2. The V gene end was trimmed by 2 bases and the J gene end by 2 bases; junction bases not matched to a gene: 8. Germline CDR1 MNHEY, CDR2 SVGEGT. The CDR3 extends over 18 amino acids.